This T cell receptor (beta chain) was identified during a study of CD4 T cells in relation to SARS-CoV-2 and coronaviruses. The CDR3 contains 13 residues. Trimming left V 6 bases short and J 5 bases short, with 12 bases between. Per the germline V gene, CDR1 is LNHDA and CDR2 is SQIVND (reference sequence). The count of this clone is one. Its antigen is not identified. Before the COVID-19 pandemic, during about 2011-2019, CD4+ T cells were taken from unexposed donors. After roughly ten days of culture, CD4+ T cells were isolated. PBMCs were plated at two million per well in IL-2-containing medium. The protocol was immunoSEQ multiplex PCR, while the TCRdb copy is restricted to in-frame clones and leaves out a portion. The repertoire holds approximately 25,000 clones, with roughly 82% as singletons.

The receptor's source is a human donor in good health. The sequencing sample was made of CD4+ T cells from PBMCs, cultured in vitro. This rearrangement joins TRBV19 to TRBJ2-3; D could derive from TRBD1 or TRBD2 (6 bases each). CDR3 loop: CASRVKGGDTQYF. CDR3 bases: TGTGCCAGTAGAGTTAAGGGGGGAGATACGCAGTATTTT.